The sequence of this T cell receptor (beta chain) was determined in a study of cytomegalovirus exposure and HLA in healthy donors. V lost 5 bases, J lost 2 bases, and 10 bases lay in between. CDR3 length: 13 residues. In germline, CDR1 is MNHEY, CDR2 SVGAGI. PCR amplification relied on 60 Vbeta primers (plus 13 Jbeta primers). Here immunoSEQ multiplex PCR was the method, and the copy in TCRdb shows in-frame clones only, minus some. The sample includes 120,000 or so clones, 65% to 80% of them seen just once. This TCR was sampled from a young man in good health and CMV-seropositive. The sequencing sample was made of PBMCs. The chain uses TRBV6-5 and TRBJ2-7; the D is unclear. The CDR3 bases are TGTGCCAGCAGTCAACACAGTACCTACGAGCAGTACTTC. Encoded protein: CASSQHSTYEQYF.